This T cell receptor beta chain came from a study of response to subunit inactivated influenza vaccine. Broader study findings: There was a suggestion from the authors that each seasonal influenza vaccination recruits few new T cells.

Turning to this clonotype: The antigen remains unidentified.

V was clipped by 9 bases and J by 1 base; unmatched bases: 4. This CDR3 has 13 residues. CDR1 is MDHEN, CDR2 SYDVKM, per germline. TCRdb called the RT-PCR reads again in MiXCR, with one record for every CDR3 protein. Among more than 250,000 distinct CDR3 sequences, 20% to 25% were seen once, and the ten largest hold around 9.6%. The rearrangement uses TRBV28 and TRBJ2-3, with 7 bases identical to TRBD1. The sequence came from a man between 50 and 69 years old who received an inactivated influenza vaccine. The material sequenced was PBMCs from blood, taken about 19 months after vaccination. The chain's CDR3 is CASRDSRTDTQYF. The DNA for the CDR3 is TGTGCCAGTAGGGACAGTCGCACAGATACGCAGTATTTT.